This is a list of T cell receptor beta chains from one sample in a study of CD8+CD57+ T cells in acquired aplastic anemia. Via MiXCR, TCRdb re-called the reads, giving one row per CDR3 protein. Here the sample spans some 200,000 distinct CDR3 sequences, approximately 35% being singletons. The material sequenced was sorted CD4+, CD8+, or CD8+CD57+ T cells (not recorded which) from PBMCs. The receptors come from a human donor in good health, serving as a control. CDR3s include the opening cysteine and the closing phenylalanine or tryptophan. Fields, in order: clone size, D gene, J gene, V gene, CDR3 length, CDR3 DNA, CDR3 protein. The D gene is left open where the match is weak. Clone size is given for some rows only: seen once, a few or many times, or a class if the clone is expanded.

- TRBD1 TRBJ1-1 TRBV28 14 TGTGCCAGCAGACTACAGACAGGGGGCACTGAAGCTTTCTTT CASRLQTGGTEAFF
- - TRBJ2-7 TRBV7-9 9 TGTGCCAGCTCCTACGAGCAGTACTTC CASSYEQYF
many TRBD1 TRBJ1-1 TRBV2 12 TGTGCCAGCAGTGTACAGGGGGCGCGTGCTTTCTTT CASSVQGARAFF
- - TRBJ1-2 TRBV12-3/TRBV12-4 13 TGTGCCAGCAGTTTGCAGGTGACCTATGGCTACACCTTC CASSLQVTYGYTF
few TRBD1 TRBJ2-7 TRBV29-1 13 TGCAGCGGGGGGGGGACAGGGTCGGAGGAGCAGTACTTC CSGGGTGSEEQYF
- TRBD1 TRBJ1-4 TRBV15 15 TGTGCCACGCATAAACCCGGGACAGGGGGCGGAAAACTGTTTTTT CATHKPGTGGGKLFF
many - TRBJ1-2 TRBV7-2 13 TGTGCCAGCTCCTTTAGGGCAGACTATGGCTACACCTTC CASSFRADYGYTF
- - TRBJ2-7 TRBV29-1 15 TGCAGCGTCCGTAGGGGAGGCCCGCGCGATTACGAGCAGTACTTC CSVRRGGPRDYEQYF
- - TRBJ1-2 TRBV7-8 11 TGTGCCAGCAGCACCCAGACAGGCTACACCTTC CASSTQTGYTF
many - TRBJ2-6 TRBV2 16 TGTGCCAGCAAAATAGGGTCGAGCTCTGGGGCCAACGTCCTGACTTTC CASKIGSSSGANVLTF
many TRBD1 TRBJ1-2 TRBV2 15 TGTGCCAGCAGACATAGGACAGGGGCTAACTATGGCTACACCTTC CASRHRTGANYGYTF
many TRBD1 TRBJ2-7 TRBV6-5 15 TGTGCCAGCAGTTACTCCGGGACAGGTACCTACGAGCAGTACTTC CASSYSGTGTYEQYF
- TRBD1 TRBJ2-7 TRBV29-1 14 TGCAGTGCAGCTGGGACAGGGAATGGCTACGAGCAGTACTTC CSAAGTGNGYEQYF
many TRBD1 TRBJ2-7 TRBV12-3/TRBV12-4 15 TGTGCCAGCAATCCGGCCGGGACAGGGGTGGGCGAGCAGTACTTC CASNPAGTGVGEQYF
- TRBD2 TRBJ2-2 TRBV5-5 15 TGTGCCCGCAGCTTAACCGGGACTAGTCCCGAGGAGCTGTTTTTT CARSLTGTSPEELFF
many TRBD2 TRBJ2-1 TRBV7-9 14 TGTGCCAGCAGCCTACTAGCGGGAGTATATCAGCAGTTCTTC CASSLLAGVYQQFF
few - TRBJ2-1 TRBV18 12 TGTGCCAGCTCACCATCTGACGGGGCAAGGTTCTTC CASSPSDGARFF
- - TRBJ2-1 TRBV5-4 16 TGTGCCAGCAGCTTGGCGTCCGGGCGCCCCTACAATGAGCAGTTCTTC CASSLASGRPYNEQFF
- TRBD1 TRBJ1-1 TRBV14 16 TGTGCCAGCAGCCAGGGACAGGGGGCGGTGGGCACTGAAGCTTTCTTT CASSQGQGAVGTEAFF
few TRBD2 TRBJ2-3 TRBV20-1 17 TGCAGTGCTATAGATCTTCGGGCGGGGGGTAGCACAGATACGCAGTATTTT CSAIDLRAGGSTDTQYF
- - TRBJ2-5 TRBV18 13 TGTGCCAGCAGGGGGACTATCCAAGAGACCCAGTACTTC CASRGTIQETQYF
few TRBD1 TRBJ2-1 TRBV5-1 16 TGCGCCAGCAGCTTCGGGGATAGAGACAGGGGAAATGAGCAGTTCTTC CASSFGDRDRGNEQFF
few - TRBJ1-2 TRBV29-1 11 TGCAGCGTTGATAGTGTTCGGGGCTACACCTTC CSVDSVRGYTF
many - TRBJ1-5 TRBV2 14 TGTGCCAGCAGAACGAGAGAGACCCGGCAGCCCCAGCATTTT CASRTRETRQPQHF
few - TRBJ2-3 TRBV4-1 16 TGCGCCAGCAGCCCCATTGACAGACGAAGCACAGATACGCAGTATTTT CASSPIDRRSTDTQYF
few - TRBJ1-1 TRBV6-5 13 TGTGCCAGCGGCCCAACGGGAGGGATTGAAGCTTTCTTT CASGPTGGIEAFF
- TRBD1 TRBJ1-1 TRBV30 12 TGTGCCTGGAACAGGGGGAACACTGAAGCTTTCTTT CAWNRGNTEAFF
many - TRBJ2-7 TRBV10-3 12 TGTGCCATCAGGAGGGGCGGCGACGAGCAGTACTTC CAIRRGGDEQYF
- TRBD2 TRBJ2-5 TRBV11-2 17 TGTGCCAGCAGCGAGAAGGTACTAGCGGGAGGGAGAGAGACCCAGTACTTC CASSEKVLAGGRETQYF
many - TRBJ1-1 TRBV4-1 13 TGCGCCAGCAGCTGGTACGTGGGCCTCGCGGCTTTCTTT CASSWYVGLAAFF
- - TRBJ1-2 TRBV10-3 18 TGTGCCATCAGTGAGTCGCAGGACAGAATAAGAGCTAACTATGGCTACACCTTC CAISESQDRIRANYGYTF
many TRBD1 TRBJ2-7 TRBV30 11 TGTGCCTGGAGGGGGACAGGCGAGCAGTACTTC CAWRGTGEQYF
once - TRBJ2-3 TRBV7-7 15 TGTGCTGCGGGGGCGGGTAGCGCCGGCACAGATACGCAGTATTTT CAAGAGSAGTDTQYF
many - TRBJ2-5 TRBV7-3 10 TGTGCGAGGGGACAAGAGACCCAGTACTTC CARGQETQYF
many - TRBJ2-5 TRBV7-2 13 TGCGCCAGCAGCTTACCAGGACAAGAGACCCAGTACTTC CASSLPGQETQYF
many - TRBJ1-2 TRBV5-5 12 TGTGCCAGCAGCGCGACAGACTATGGCTACACCTTC CASSATDYGYTF
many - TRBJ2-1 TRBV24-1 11 TGTGCCACCAGTGATGGAAATGAGCAGTTCTTC CATSDGNEQFF
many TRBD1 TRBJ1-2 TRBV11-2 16 TGTGCCAGCACCCGAGGGGGGGCGGGACAGGGGTATGGCTACACCTTC CASTRGGAGQGYGYTF
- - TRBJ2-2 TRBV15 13 TGTGCCACCAGCAGAGATATTGACGGGGAGCTGTTTTTT CATSRDIDGELFF
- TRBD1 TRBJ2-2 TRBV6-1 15 TGTGCCAGTCGAAAGGACAGGGGCGACACCGGGGAGCTGTTTTTT CASRKDRGDTGELFF
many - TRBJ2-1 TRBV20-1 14 TGCAGTGCTAGAGGAAGGAGCTCCTACAATGAGCAGTTCTTC CSARGRSSYNEQFF
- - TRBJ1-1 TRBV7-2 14 TGTGCCAGCAGCTTACAGGGTAAGAACACTGAAGCTTTCTTT CASSLQGKNTEAFF
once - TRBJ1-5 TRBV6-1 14 TGTGCCAGCAGTGAATGGGATACCTATCAGCCCCAGCATTTT CASSEWDTYQPQHF
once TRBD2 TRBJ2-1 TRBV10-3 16 TGTGCCATCAGTGGCCGGGGGAGGGTGCCCCACAATGAGCAGTTCTTC CAISGRGRVPHNEQFF
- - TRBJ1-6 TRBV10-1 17 TGCGCCAGCAGTGAGTCGATGGGGGGGCAGGCCCGGTCACCCCTCCACTTT CASSESMGGQARSPLHF
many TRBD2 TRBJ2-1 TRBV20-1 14 TGCAGTGCGCGGACTAGCGGGAACTACAATGAGCAGTTCTTC CSARTSGNYNEQFF
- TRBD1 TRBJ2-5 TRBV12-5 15 TGTGCTAGTGGTCCGCCCGGGACAGGGCGGCAGACCCAGTACTTC CASGPPGTGRQTQYF
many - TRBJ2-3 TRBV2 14 TGTGCCAGCAGAAACAGGGGGGGTGCAGATACGCAGTATTTT CASRNRGGADTQYF